This T cell receptor (beta chain) was sequenced during a study of blood T cell repertoires in COVID-19. Background on the study: The samples span acute and convalescent COVID-19 from the United States, Italy and Spain. T cells, B-cell-depleted T cells, or PBMCs provided the cDNA or gDNA that served as material.

From germline, CDR1 is MNHNS and CDR2 SASEGT. The V end lost 3 bases, the J end lost 3 bases, and 6 bases lay between the germline ends. The CDR3 is made up of 13 amino acids. How the authors handled the data: Amplification of reference gene primers was used by the study to estimate nucleated cell counts. Assay: immunoSEQ multiplex PCR; the TCRdb copy retains only in-frame clones and omits some. V and J calls and clone size are those listed in that table; D and trimming were worked out from the DNA. The table includes some 160,000 clones, approximately 87% detected once. Seattle patient enrollment occurred during active infection, with longitudinal follow-up thereafter.

Sequencing used peripheral blood. The origin of this receptor is a woman aged 70 to 79 with COVID-19, enrolled during active disease. The rearrangement joins TRBV6-1 to TRBJ1-5, with no clear D. The CDR3 loop reads CASSDLVNQPQHF. The CDR3 region has the DNA TGTGCCAGCAGTGATCTAGTCAATCAGCCCCAGCATTTT.